Listed below are T cell receptor beta chains from one sample, sequenced in a study of OX40 agonist ivuxolimab in advanced cancers. Profiling relied on immunoSEQ multiplex PCR, and the TCRdb table lists in-frame clones only, not all of them. The data show under 65,000 clones, around 84% seen once. This specimen consisted of CD4+ or CD8+ T cells sorted from blood, obtained in a trial of the OX40 agonist ivuxolimab. All receptors come from an adult with an advanced solid tumor such as melanoma, head and neck, liver or kidney cancer. CDR3s include the opening cysteine and the closing phenylalanine or tryptophan. The D gene is left open where the match is weak. Clone size appears in some rows only: once, few, many, or a class for an expanded clone.

15 - TRBJ2-5 - TRBV5-1 TGCGCCAGCAGCTTGGTAGGCCAGGGTGAAGAGACCCAGTACTTC CASSLVGQGEETQYF
13 once TRBJ1-1 TRBD1 TRBV7-2 TGTGCCAGCAGCCGACAGGGCTTGACTGAAGCTTTCTTT CASSRQGLTEAFF
10 few TRBJ2-5 - TRBV7-9 TGTGCCAGCAGCTTAGAGACCCAGTACTTC CASSLETQYF
17 - TRBJ1-1 TRBD1 TRBV7-2 TGTGCCAGCAGCGCCAGGGTGGCACAGGGGTGGAACACTGAAGCTTTCTTT CASSARVAQGWNTEAFF
14 - TRBJ2-5 - TRBV5-5 TGTGCCAGCAGCTTGGGAGCGCACGGGAAGACCCAGTACTTC CASSLGAHGKTQYF
14 - TRBJ2-7 TRBD2 TRBV6-1 TGTGCCAGCAGTGAAGGACTAGCGGGGAACGAGCAGTACTTC CASSEGLAGNEQYF
13 - TRBJ2-1 TRBD2 TRBV9 TGTGCCAGCAGCGCCACGCTGGCGGGAGGGCCGTTCTTC CASSATLAGGPFF
15 - TRBJ2-1 - TRBV9 TGTGCCAGCAGCGTAGGTTCCCAGGGGGGCAATGAGCAGTTCTTC CASSVGSQGGNEQFF
13 - TRBJ2-1 - TRBV15 TGTGCCACCAGCAGAGACAGGGTTTTTGAGCAGTTCTTC CATSRDRVFEQFF
14 - TRBJ1-6 TRBD1 TRBV7-9 TGTGCCAGCAGCTTAAATCCGACAGGGTCACCCCTCCACTTT CASSLNPTGSPLHF
15 few TRBJ1-5 - TRBV27 TGTGCCAGCAGTTTAGCCGGAGGGACCAGTCAGCCCCAGCATTTT CASSLAGGTSQPQHF
14 - TRBJ1-1 - TRBV5-1 TGCGCCAGCAGCGCAACCGGGCGGAACACTGAAGCTTTCTTT CASSATGRNTEAFF
15 - TRBJ2-2 - TRBV6-1 TGTGCCAGCAGTGAACTCAGGGGGGACACCGGGGAGCTGTTTTTT CASSELRGDTGELFF
16 - TRBJ2-1 TRBD2 TRBV12-5 TGTGCTAGTGGTTTGTCGCTAGCGGGGGCCCCAAGTGAGCAGTTCTTC CASGLSLAGAPSEQFF
14 - TRBJ2-1 - TRBV15 TGTGCCACCAGCAGAGATCCCGGGAAGCATTGGCAGTTCTTC CATSRDPGKHWQFF
16 - TRBJ1-1 TRBD1 TRBV5-4 TGTGCCAGCAGCTTAGGGGGCAGGGGATCGAACACTGAAGCTTTCTTT CASSLGGRGSNTEAFF
17 - TRBJ1-5 TRBD1 TRBV4-2 TGTGCCAGCAGCCACAGTCCCGGGACAGGGAACAATCAGCCCCAGCATTTT CASSHSPGTGNNQPQHF
18 - TRBJ2-6 - TRBV5-1 TGCGCCAGCAGCCCGGAGCGTGGCCAGGGAATCGGGGCCAACGTCCTGACTTTC CASSPERGQGIGANVLTF
14 - TRBJ1-2 - TRBV28 TGTGCCAGCAGTTTATTTTCACCTAGGGGGGGCTACACCTTC CASSLFSPRGGYTF
14 - TRBJ1-5 - TRBV7-8 TGTGCCAGCAGCTTAGCGGTCAGGAATCAGCCCCAGCATTTT CASSLAVRNQPQHF
16 - TRBJ2-2 - TRBV10-3 TGTGCCATCAGTGAGTCGGGCCCGATGAACACCGGGGAGCTGTTTTTT CAISESGPMNTGELFF
14 - TRBJ1-5 - TRBV4-1 TGCGCCAGCAGCCAAGACCGGGGTTTCGCAACCCAGCATTTT CASSQDRGFATQHF
13 - TRBJ1-4 - TRBV6-6 TGTGCCATAACTGGCAGGGCTAATGAAAAACTGTTTTTT CAITGRANEKLFF
13 - TRBJ1-5 - TRBV6-1 TGTGCCAGCAGTGTTACAGGCAATCAGCCCCAGCATTTT CASSVTGNQPQHF
13 - TRBJ2-5 - TRBV5-5 TGTGCCAGCAGCAGGGGCCTTCAAGAGACCCAGTACTTC CASSRGLQETQYF
15 - TRBJ2-7 TRBD2 TRBV19 TGTGCCAGTAGTCCTTCAAAGCTAGCGGGAGTCGAGCAGTACTTC CASSPSKLAGVEQYF
15 - TRBJ1-2 TRBD1 TRBV4-1 TGCGCCAGCAGAATTAACAGGGGATTCGACTATGGCTACACCTTC CASRINRGFDYGYTF
16 - TRBJ2-2 TRBD2 TRBV5-4 TGTGCCAGCAGCGCCGGGACTAGCGGGTACACCGGGGAGCTGTTTTTT CASSAGTSGYTGELFF
13 - TRBJ2-2 - TRBV7-3 TGTGCCAGCAGCCCACCATTAACCGGGGAGCTGTTTTTT CASSPPLTGELFF
15 - TRBJ2-1 TRBD2 TRBV2 TGTGCCAGCAGTGAACTAGCGGGTTCCTACAATGAGCAGTTCTTC CASSELAGSYNEQFF
14 - TRBJ2-2 - TRBV28 TGTGCCAGCAGTTCGCTTATTAACACCGGGGAGCTGTTTTTT CASSSLINTGELFF
14 - TRBJ2-7 TRBD1 TRBV2 TGTGCCAGCCTCCTGACAGGGGGCGCCTACGAGCAGTACTTC CASLLTGGAYEQYF
15 once TRBJ2-7 TRBD1 TRBV5-5 TGTGCCAGCAGCGTTAGGGACAGGGTGGACTACGAGCAGTACTTC CASSVRDRVDYEQYF
16 - TRBJ2-1 - TRBV11-2 TGTGCCAGCAGCTTAAGGGACTCCAGCTCCTACAATGAGCAGTTCTTC CASSLRDSSSYNEQFF
13 - TRBJ2-5 - TRBV29-1 TGCAGCGTCGTCAGGGGAGTAGGGGAGACCCAGTACTTC CSVVRGVGETQYF
14 - TRBJ2-3 TRBD2 TRBV28 TGTGCCAGCAGGAGTGGCGGGAGCCCAGATACGCAGTATTTT CASRSGGSPDTQYF
13 - TRBJ1-3 - TRBV5-1 TGCGCCAGCAGCTGGAGCTCTGGAAACACCATATATTTT CASSWSSGNTIYF
17 - TRBJ2-7 TRBD1 TRBV5-1 TGCGCCAGCTGGACAGGGGGCGGGCTAGCGGTGAACTACGAGCAGTACTTC CASWTGGGLAVNYEQYF
12 medium-sized TRBJ1-2 - TRBV5-1 TGCGCCAGCAGCTTGGGGGAAGACGGCTACACCTTC CASSLGEDGYTF
15 - TRBJ2-7 TRBD1 TRBV18 TGTGCCAGCTCACCGCTTAGGGACAGGACCTACGAGCAGTACTTC CASSPLRDRTYEQYF
14 - TRBJ1-3 - TRBV11-2 TGTGCCAGCAGCATTGCGGTTTCTGGAAACACCATATATTTT CASSIAVSGNTIYF
12 - TRBJ2-7 TRBD1 TRBV29-1 TGCAGCGTTTGGACAGGGAACGACGAGCAGTACTTC CSVWTGNDEQYF
13 - TRBJ1-6 - TRBV6-6 TGTGCCAGCGCCCGAGAGGACGGTTCACCCCTCCACTTT CASAREDGSPLHF
16 - TRBJ2-1 TRBD2 TRBV7-2 TGTGCCAGCAGCTTAGCGCATAGCGGGGGGGCCTCAGAGCAGTTCTTC CASSLAHSGGASEQFF
18 - TRBJ2-1 TRBD2 TRBV4-2 TGTGCCAGCAGCCAGGCTAGCGGGAGGCCACTTACCTACAATGAGCAGTTCTTC CASSQASGRPLTYNEQFF
14 - TRBJ2-5 - TRBV7-8 TGTGCCAGCAGCTTACTAGAGGGTAGAGAGACCCAGTACTTC CASSLLEGRETQYF
12 - TRBJ1-2 TRBD1 TRBV29-1 TGCAGCGTTGAAGGGGACAGCCATGGCTACACCTTC CSVEGDSHGYTF
14 - TRBJ2-7 - TRBV7-9 TGTGCCAGCAGCTCCACGGGGGTTTCCTACGAGCAGTACTTC CASSSTGVSYEQYF
13 few TRBJ2-5 - TRBV27 TGTGCCAGCAGTCTCTCGTCATTTGAGACCCAGTACTTC CASSLSSFETQYF
13 - TRBJ2-3 - TRBV2 TGTGCCAGCATGAGGCAGTTAACAGATACGCAGTATTTT CASMRQLTDTQYF
17 - TRBJ1-3 - TRBV9 TGTGCCAGCAGCTCTCGCTCGGGGACTGACTCTGGAAACACCATATATTTT CASSSRSGTDSGNTIYF
15 - TRBJ1-2 - TRBV30 TGTGCCTCCCCCAGCGAAGGAGCCCCATCCTATGGCTACACCTTC CASPSEGAPSYGYTF
15 - TRBJ2-1 TRBD2 TRBV11-3 TGTGCCAGCAGCTTAGATTCGGGGAGCGGGGATGAGCAGTTCTTC CASSLDSGSGDEQFF